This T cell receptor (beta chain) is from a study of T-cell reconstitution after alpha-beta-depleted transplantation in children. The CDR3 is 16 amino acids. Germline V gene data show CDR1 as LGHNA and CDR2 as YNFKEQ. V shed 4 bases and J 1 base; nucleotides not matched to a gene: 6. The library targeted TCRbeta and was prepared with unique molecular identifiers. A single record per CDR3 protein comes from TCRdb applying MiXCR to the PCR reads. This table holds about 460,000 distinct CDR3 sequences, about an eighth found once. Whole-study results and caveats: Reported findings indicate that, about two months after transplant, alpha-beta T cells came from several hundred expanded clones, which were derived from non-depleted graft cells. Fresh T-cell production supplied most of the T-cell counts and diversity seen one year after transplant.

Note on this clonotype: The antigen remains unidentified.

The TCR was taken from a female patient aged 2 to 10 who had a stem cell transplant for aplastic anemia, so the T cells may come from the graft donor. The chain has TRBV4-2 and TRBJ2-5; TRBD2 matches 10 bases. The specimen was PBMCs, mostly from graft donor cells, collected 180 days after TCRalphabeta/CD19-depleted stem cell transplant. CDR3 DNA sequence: TGTGCCAGCAGCCCTGGACTAGCGGAAAGCCAAGAGACCCAGTACTTC. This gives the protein CASSPGLAESQETQYF.